This note documents a single T cell receptor (beta chain) sequence. Its antigen is undetermined. The data were obtained in a study of OX40 agonist ivuxolimab in advanced cancers. Across the study: Three partial responders included one hepatocellular carcinoma patient and two cutaneous melanoma patients. Findings and caveats of the study: Expanded clones tended on average to be more numerous among CD8+ T cells than CD4+.

Blood samples were obtained at baseline, cycle 4 day 1, and cycle 7 day 1. TCRdb keeps only in-frame clones here, not all; method: immunoSEQ multiplex PCR. The sample has about 12,000 clones, roughly 71% seen once. Sequenced here: CD4+ or CD8+ T cells sorted from blood, sampled in a trial of the OX40 agonist ivuxolimab. This sequence was found in an adult with an advanced solid tumor such as melanoma, head and neck, liver or kidney cancer.

Here the CDR3 DNA reads TGCGCCAGCAGCCAAGAAGAAGGGGCCGGTGCTGGAAACACCATATATTTT. Its protein product is CASSQEEGAGAGNTIYF. The V and J genes are TRBV4-1 and TRBJ1-3; a weak D match, TRBD1 (5 bases). V lost 0 bases and J 2 bases, leaving 14 bases between the germline ends. The CDR3 sequence is 17 residues long. Looked up from germline, CDR1 is MGHRA and CDR2 is YSYEKL.